These 23 T cell receptor beta chains were all obtained from the same sample, sequenced in a study of Graves' ophthalmopathy and Graves' hyperthyroidism. Researchers took RNA transcripts and amplified TCR beta CDR3 regions from them. An initial RT-PCR round employing HTBI primers preceded a second-round multiplex PCR. TCRdb fed the multiplex PCR reads into MiXCR, producing one record per CDR3 protein. In the table there are around 1,200,000 distinct CDR3 sequences, about two fifths of which are singletons. Sequencing was performed on peripheral blood or thyroid tissue (not recorded which). Every receptor here comes from an adult man with Graves' hyperthyroidism.

In this sample, this clonotype turned up many times. The chain couples TRBV4-1 to TRBJ1-1; 8 nucleotides match TRBD1. Germline V CDR1 and CDR2: MGHRA, YSYEKL. The CDR3 contains 14 residues. J gave up 3 bases and V 5 bases, and 5 bases lay outside the gene matches. CDR3 protein: CASSGHRGDTEAFF. For the CDR3, the DNA is TGCGCCAGCAGCGGACACAGGGGGGACACTGAAGCTTTCTTT.

Concerning this clonotype itself: Since a much larger clone is just one base distant, this may be a read error. V and J are TRBV24-1 and TRBJ1-1; 9 nucleotides line up with TRBD1. With 7 bases clipped from V and 3 bases from J, the junction kept 2 bases outside the gene matches. The CDR3 covers 13 residues. Germline V gene data show CDR1 as KGHDR and CDR2 as SFDVKD. The CDR3 region is CATRGQGHTEAFF. The CDR3 DNA reads as TGTGCCACCAGGGGACAGGGCCACACTGAAGCTTTCTTT.

This clonotype appeared once. Since no conserved phenylalanine or tryptophan closes the CDR3, a read error is the likely cause. The DNA is left out, because the CDR3 cannot be placed on it with certainty; the CDR3 is given as TCRdb lists it. V gene TRBV10-3 combines with J gene TRBJ1-1; TRBD1 is taken as the D call from the table, unchecked against the DNA. CDR1 is ENHRY, CDR2 SYGVKD, per germline. The CDR3 is 9 amino acids long, termini counted. This chain's CDR3 is CAITTGGSS.

The chain links TRBV6-1 to TRBJ2-5; D ambiguous. V lost 6 bases to trimming and J lost 0 bases, with 11 bases between them. CDR3 length equals 14 residues. Germline V gene data show CDR1 as MNHNS and CDR2 as SASEGT. The CDR3 spells CASRPRRYQETQYF. CDR3 in DNA: TGTGCCAGCAGACCCCGTAGGTACCAAGAGACCCAGTACTTC.

This clonotype was found many times. The chain carries TRBV7-2 and TRBJ2-7, with D perhaps TRBD1 (6 bases). This CDR3 is built from 13 residues. Germline V gene lookup returns CDR1 SGHTA and CDR2 FQGNSA. V lost 5 bases and J 4 bases, leaving 12 bases between the germline ends. DNA of the CDR3: TGTGCCAGCAGCCTTACAGGGCCTTACGAGCAGTACTTC. Residues: CASSLTGPYEQYF.

The chain is built from TRBV7-9 and TRBJ2-7; D may correspond to TRBD1 or TRBD2 (6 bases each). This CDR3 has 16 amino acids. The V and J ends lost 5 bases and 3 bases respectively, with 20 bases between them. In germline, CDR1 is SEHNR, CDR2 FQNEAQ (reference sequence). CDR3 DNA: TGTGCCAGCAGCAGTTACTGGACCGAGGGGGGCTACGAGCAGTACTTC. It translates to CASSSYWTEGGYEQYF.

There are many counts of this clonotype. J is TRBJ1-1 and V is TRBV7-2; no clear D. The CDR3 covers 16 residues. The V gene lost 5 bases and the J gene lost 2 bases, with 18 bases spanning the gap. Germline CDR1 and CDR2: SGHTA and FQGNSA. Here the CDR3 DNA reads TGTGCCAGCAGCCTGAATCTACACGGGCCTAACACTGAAGCTTTCTTT. This sequence encodes CASSLNLHGPNTEAFF.

This clonotype was recorded at least ten times. The genes are TRBV7-9 and TRBJ1-1; D remains ambiguous. Trimming pared 7 bases from V and 3 bases from J, leaving 12 bases between. Germline CDR1 and CDR2: SEHNR and FQNEAQ (reference sequence). CDR3 length: 13 amino acids. CDR3 sequence reads: CASKPPADTEAFF. The DNA for the CDR3 is TGTGCCAGCAAACCCCCGGCAGACACTGAAGCTTTCTTT. Full variable domain (missing parts from reference TRBV7-9 and TRBJ1-1): DTGVSQNPRHKITKRGQNVTFRCDPISEHNRLYWYRQTLGQGPEFLTYFQNEAQLEKSRLLSDRFSAERPKGSFSTLEIQRTEQGDSAMYLCASKPPADTEAFFGQGTRLTVV.

As to this clonotype: A read error may explain this, as a much larger clone is one base away. The chain couples TRBV2 to TRBJ2-7; D remains ambiguous. This CDR3 contains 11 residues. CDR1 SNHLY and CDR2 FYNNEI come from the germline V gene. CDR3 region: CTSSVHREQYF. CDR3 nucleotides: TGTACCAGCAGTGTCCACCGCGAGCAGTACTTC.

The V gene is TRBV7-2, the J gene TRBJ2-7; TRBD2 matches at 16 bases. Germline trimming cut 2 bases from V and 2 bases from J; bases unmatched to any gene: 15. Germline CDR1 is SGHTA and CDR2 is FQGNSA. CDR3 length: 21 amino acids. CDR3 in DNA: TGTGCCAGCAGCTTATTGGTTACACCGGGACTAGCGGGAGGGCAACCCTACGAGCAGTACTTC. Protein: CASSLLVTPGLAGGQPYEQYF.

This clonotype has ten or more counts. The chain carries TRBV6-5 and TRBJ2-5; D call uncertain. Looked up from germline, CDR1 is MNHEY and CDR2 is SVGAGI. The CDR3 extends over 12 amino acids. The V and J ends lost 2 bases and 8 bases respectively, with 9 bases between them. The CDR3 here is CASSYGTGTQYF. CDR3 coding DNA: TGTGCCAGCAGTTACGGAACTGGAACCCAGTACTTC.

For this clonotype: A much larger clone differs from this one at a single base, so this may be a read error. V and J are TRBV11-2 and TRBJ1-1, with D hard to call. Germline CDR1 reads SGHAT; CDR2 reads FQNNGV. Between the trimmed V and J ends, which lost 5 bases and 0 bases, there was a span of 16 bases. The CDR3 spans 16 residues. The CDR3 bases are TGTGCCAGCAGCCCCCCGTCGGGGTTCATGAACACTGAAGCTTTCTTT. This gives the protein CASSPPSGFMNTEAFF.

Ten or more counts support this clonotype. J is TRBJ2-7 and V is TRBV12-3 or TRBV12-4; 7 positions agree with TRBD1. Unmatched junction bases numbered 2, after V lost 3 bases and J lost 3 bases. This CDR3 is built from 13 residues. The CDR3 coding sequence is TGTGCCAGCAGTTTTGGGACAGTCTACGAGCAGTACTTC. Translating gives CASSFGTVYEQYF.

DNA for the CDR3: TGTGCCAGCACCCTGAGACCCGGGCTTAGGGCGTACTTC. This codes for CASTLRPGLRAYF. The J gene is TRBJ2-7, the V gene TRBV12-3 or TRBV12-4, with D unclear. The V gene lost 7 bases and the J gene lost 12 bases, with 22 bases spanning the gap. There are 13 residues in the CDR3.

The chain employs TRBV9 and TRBJ2-7; D is ambiguous. This CDR3 spans 13 amino acids. The V gene's germline CDR1 is SGDLS and CDR2 YYNGEE. V lost 0 bases to trimming and J lost 6 bases, with 10 bases between them. The CDR3 DNA sequence: TGTGCCAGCAGCGTAGCATCAGGCCTCGAGCAGTACTTC. Its translation is CASSVASGLEQYF.

Details on this clonotype: At one boundary the junction diverges from the germline segment, which might be a read error. The genes are TRBV7-9 and TRBJ1-6; possibly TRBD1 for D (6 bases). The CDR3 extends over 15 amino acids. Germline CDR1 SEHNR, CDR2 FQNEAQ (reference sequence). DNA of the CDR3: TGCGCCAGCAGCCAAGAAGGCTACAGGGATTCACCCCTCCACTTT. This gives the protein CASSQEGYRDSPLHF. Full variable domain (remainder filled in from reference TRBV7-9 and TRBJ1-6): DTGVSQNPRHKITKRGQNVTFRCDPISEHNRLYWYRQTLGQGPEFLTYFQNEAQLEKSRLLSDRFSAERPKGSFSTLEIQRTEQGDSAMYLCASSQEGYRDSPLHFGNGTRLTVT.

This clonotype was seen ten or more times. The CDR3 bases are TGCGCCAGCAGCCAAGGGAGGACAGGGACGGAGACCCAGTACTTC. Amino acid sequence: CASSQGRTGTETQYF. This chain joins TRBV4-3 and TRBJ2-5, with 8 bases fitting TRBD1. Germline values: CDR1 LGHNA, CDR2 YSLEER. Trimming at V came to 1 base and at J to 5 bases, leaving 6 bases not matched to a gene. The CDR3 totals 15 residues.

This clonotype has at least ten counts. The J gene is TRBJ2-7, the V gene TRBV24-1; 7 bases fit TRBD2. V shed 4 bases and J 7 bases; nucleotides not matched to a gene: 3. The CDR3 is made up of 12 amino acids. Germline V gene sequence: CDR1 KGHDR, CDR2 SFDVKD. In DNA form, the CDR3 reads TGTGCCACCAGTGACTCACTAGCGGAGCAGTACTTC. As protein: CATSDSLAEQYF.

About this clonotype: Given a much more abundant clone one base away, this may be a read error. This rearrangement joins TRBV5-4 to TRBJ1-1; TRBD1 matches 9 bases. Per germline, CDR1 SGHNT and CDR2 YYREEE (reference sequence). The CDR3 contains 14 residues. The CDR3 nucleotides are TGTGCCAGCAAAACAGGGGGCGCCCTCACTGAATCTTTCTTT. Its protein is CASKTGGALTESFF.

The chain carries TRBV12-3 or TRBV12-4 and TRBJ2-7; D gene unclear. The CDR3 is 15 amino acids. Trimming cost V 3 bases and J 6 bases, with 18 bases left between them. The CDR3 here is CASSFPTGRPSEQYF. The CDR3 DNA is TGTGCCAGCAGTTTCCCGACGGGCAGGCCCAGCGAGCAGTACTTC.

Only one count was recorded for this clonotype. The chain uses TRBV25-1 and TRBJ1-2, with TRBD1 identical over 7 bases. CDR1 is MGHDK, CDR2 SYGVNS, per germline. J lost 2 bases, V lost 6 bases, and 6 bases had no gene match. The length of the CDR3 is 14 residues. This CDR3 reads CASRGGTVNYGYTF. CDR3 in DNA: TGTGCCAGCAGGGGGGGGACAGTCAACTATGGCTACACCTTC.

The CDR3 loop reads CASSSPGVNSPLHF. The CDR3, as DNA: TGTGCCAGCAGTTCGCCTGGAGTTAATTCACCCCTCCACTTT. The chain is built from TRBV28 and TRBJ1-6, with D unclear. From germline, CDR1 is MDHEN and CDR2 SYDVKM. With 4 bases removed from V and 6 bases from J, the gap between germline ends came to 10 bases. The CDR3 sequence is 14 residues long.

Only a few counts were recorded for this clonotype. The V call is TRBV6-5, the J call TRBJ1-1; the D is unclear. Per germline, CDR1 MNHEY and CDR2 SVGAGI. The CDR3 covers 15 residues. The V gene lost 1 base and the J gene lost 7 bases, with 16 bases spanning the gap. Written as DNA, the CDR3 is TGTGCCAGCAGTTACTTCGCCAGGATGCCCGGTGAAGCTTTCTTT. This sequence encodes CASSYFARMPGEAFF.